The clone carrying this T cell receptor beta chain was seen only a few times. Its antigen is unidentified. Germline CDR1 is MNHEY and CDR2 is SMNVEV (reference sequence). The CDR3 runs 13 residues. The V and J ends lost 5 bases and 3 bases respectively, with 10 bases between them. A 5'RACE reaction primed in the constant segment made cDNA libraries of TCR alpha and TCR beta, and these carried sample barcodes and UMIs. TCRdb processed the 5' RACE reads anew with MiXCR; each CDR3 protein has one entry. This table has 400,000 to 500,000 distinct CDR3 sequences, over 15% appearing once. The data belong to a study of T-cell memory formation after mild COVID-19. For the study at large: The TCR clusters were mostly specific to one donor. Broader study findings: Confirmation was lacking for SARS-CoV-2 specificity of second-wave clones that peaked on day 37.

The chain recombines TRBV27 with TRBJ1-1, with D possibly matching TRBD1 (5 bases). The specimen was PBMCs or a T cell subset sorted from them (not recorded which). This TCR was sampled from an adult woman who had mild COVID-19 (a few samples of this study predate the infection). Cell type and time point are not known. The CDR3 DNA reads as TGTGCCAGCAGTGGCCGGGACTACACTGAAGCTTTCTTT. Amino acids: CASSGRDYTEAFF.